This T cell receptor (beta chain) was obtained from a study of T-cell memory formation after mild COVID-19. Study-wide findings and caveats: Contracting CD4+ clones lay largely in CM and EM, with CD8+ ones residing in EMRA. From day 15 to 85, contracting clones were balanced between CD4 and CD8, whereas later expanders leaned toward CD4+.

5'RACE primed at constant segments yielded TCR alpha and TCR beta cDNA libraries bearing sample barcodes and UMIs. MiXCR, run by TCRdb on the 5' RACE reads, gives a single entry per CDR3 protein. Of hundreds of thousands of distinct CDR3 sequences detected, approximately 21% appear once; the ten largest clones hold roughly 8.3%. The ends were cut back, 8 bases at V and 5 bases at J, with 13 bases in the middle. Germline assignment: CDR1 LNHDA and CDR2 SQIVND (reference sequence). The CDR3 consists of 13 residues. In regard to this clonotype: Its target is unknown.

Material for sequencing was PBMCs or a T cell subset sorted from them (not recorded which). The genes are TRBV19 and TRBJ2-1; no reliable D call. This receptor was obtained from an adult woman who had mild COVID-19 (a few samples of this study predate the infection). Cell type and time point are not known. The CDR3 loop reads CASSGPLNNEQFF. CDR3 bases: TGTGCCAGTTCCGGGCCCCTAAACAATGAGCAGTTCTTC.